Below are 13 T cell receptor beta chains sequenced from a single sample in a study of blood T cell repertoires in COVID-19. Sequencing was performed with immunoSEQ multiplex PCR; in TCRdb, only in-frame clones are kept and a portion is missing. This sample has approximately 210,000 clones; 87% occur once, and the top ten carry about 1.9%. Specimen: peripheral blood. The source of these receptors is a man in his forties with active or convalescent COVID-19.

The count of this clone is one. The chain links TRBV28 to TRBJ2-7, with 7 bases fitting TRBD1. The CDR3 covers 13 residues. Trimming took 6 bases from V and 2 from J; bases not matched to a gene: 4. In germline, CDR1 is MDHEN, CDR2 SYDVKM. The DNA of the CDR3 is TGTGCCAGCAGCAAGACAGGGCCCTACGAGCAGTACTTC. It encodes CASSKTGPYEQYF.

V and J are TRBV18 and TRBJ2-1; 8 bases agree with TRBD2. J was trimmed by 4 bases and V by 6 bases; bases with no gene match: 5. This CDR3 comprises 14 residues. The germline gives CDR1 KGHSH, CDR2 LQKENI. In DNA, the CDR3 is TGTGCCAGCTCCCCCACGGGAGGGTACAATGAGCAGTTCTTC. Encoded protein: CASSPTGGYNEQFF.

This chain links TRBV28 with TRBJ1-2, with a weak D call TRBD1 (5 bases). This CDR3 has 11 amino acids. Trimming shortened V by 8 bases and J by 12 bases, and 16 bases separated the two germline ends. In germline, CDR1 is MDHEN, CDR2 SYDVKM. The CDR3 DNA sequence: TGTGCCAGCGAGTTCGGGGGGAAGCACACCTTC. Translating gives CASEFGGKHTF.

This chain connects TRBV3-1 (or the pseudogene TRBV3-2) to TRBJ1-1; 8 positions match TRBD1. Germline V gene lookup returns CDR1 LGHDT and CDR2 YNNKEL (reference sequence). The CDR3 is 14 residues long. Trimming took 4 bases from V and 5 from J; bases not matched to a gene: 6. The chain's CDR3 is CASSLAGGTTEAFF. The CDR3 DNA is TGTGCCAGCAGCCTGGCAGGGGGCACTACTGAAGCTTTCTTT.

This chain connects TRBV28 to TRBJ1-6; D uncertain. Trimming removed 7 bases at V and 5 bases at J, with 15 bases between. Germline CDR1 MDHEN, CDR2 SYDVKM. There are 15 residues in the CDR3. The CDR3 loop reads CASTVAPSNNSPLHF. Here the CDR3 DNA reads TGTGCCAGCACCGTAGCCCCTTCCAATAATTCACCCCTCCACTTT.

The chain is built from TRBV10-1 and TRBJ2-4; D gene ambiguous. V lost 3 bases, J lost 6 bases, and 9 bases lay in between. Germline CDR1 is WNHNN and CDR2 is SYGVQD (reference sequence). This CDR3 has 13 amino acids. Written as DNA, the CDR3 is TGCGCCAGCAGTGACGGTGGTAGAAACATTCAGTACTTC. Amino acid sequence: CASSDGGRNIQYF.

This chain uses TRBV12-3 or TRBV12-4 with TRBJ2-1; the D is unclear. V dropped 4 bases and J dropped 1 base, with 5 bases sitting between them. The CDR3 is 13 residues long. This chain's CDR3 is CASSSLSYNEQFF. CDR3 DNA: TGTGCCAGCAGTTCCTTATCCTACAATGAGCAGTTCTTC.

As to this clone: The sample contains more than one DNA sequence encoding this CDR3. The V call is TRBV5-4, the J call TRBJ1-2; 8 nucleotides match TRBD1. V trimming: 2 bases; J trimming: 5 bases; junction bases outside the gene matches: 5. Germline CDR1 reads SGHNT; CDR2 reads YYREEE (reference sequence). The CDR3 loop spans 14 amino acids. The CDR3 DNA reads as TGTGCCAGCAGCTTCCAGGGGGCTGGGTATGGCTACACCTTC. It is translated as CASSFQGAGYGYTF.

This clone was found a few times. This chain links TRBV27 with TRBJ1-4; weak D call: TRBD1 (6 bases). Between the trimmed V and J ends, which lost 5 bases and 6 bases, there was a span of 25 bases. Germline loops: CDR1 MNHEY, CDR2 SMNVEV (reference sequence). The CDR3 has 18 residues. Written as DNA, the CDR3 is TGTGCCAGCAGTGCCCCGGGCTATTCTAGGGGGTCATATGAAAAACTGTTTTTT. Translation: CASSAPGYSRGSYEKLFF.

The rearrangement uses TRBV10-1 and TRBJ2-3; D unresolved. V shed 4 bases and J shed 4 bases, with 9 bases lying between them. From germline, CDR1 is WNHNN and CDR2 SYGVQD (reference sequence). The length of the CDR3 is 13 residues. In DNA, the CDR3 is TGCGCCAGCAGTGGTGGCGGAGCAGATACGCAGTATTTT. Translation gives CASSGGGADTQYF.

In its sample, this clone was seen once. The J gene is TRBJ1-1, the V gene TRBV4-1, with D unresolved. The CDR3 loop spans 13 amino acids. The V end lost 1 base, the J end lost 1 base, and 4 bases lay between the germline ends. Germline CDR1 and CDR2: MGHRA and YSYEKL. The CDR3: CASSQGANTEAFF. The DNA for the CDR3 is TGCGCCAGCAGCCAAGGGGCGAACACTGAAGCTTTCTTT.

V usage is TRBV5-8 and J usage is TRBJ1-2; 9 bases fit TRBD1. The V and J ends lost 0 bases and 8 bases, in that order; junction bases with no gene match: 2. Germline V gene sequence: CDR1 SGHTS, CDR2 YDEGEE. This CDR3 spans 13 amino acids. The CDR3 region has the DNA TGTGCCAGCAGCTTGGGACAGGGGGGAGGCTACACCTTC. Translated: CASSLGQGGGYTF.

V is TRBV9 and J is TRBJ2-7; the match to TRBD2 covers 10 bases. V trimming: 4 bases; J trimming: 3 bases; junction bases outside the gene matches: 7. The CDR3 totals 15 residues. Germline V gene sequence: CDR1 SGDLS, CDR2 YYNGEE. The CDR3 spells CASSPSSGSRYEQYF. In nucleotides, the CDR3 is TGTGCCAGCAGCCCGTCTAGCGGGAGTCGCTACGAGCAGTACTTC.